Listed below are T cell receptor beta chains from one sample, sequenced in a study of cytomegalovirus exposure and HLA in healthy donors. TCRdb's table, derived via immunoSEQ multiplex PCR, lists solely in-frame clones and lacks some. The data include approximately 130,000 clones; the top ten clones carry 2%. The sample was PBMCs. The receptors were sampled from a woman aged 55-69 years in good health and CMV-seronegative. Each CDR3 is given without its conserved first and last residue.

V,CDR3
TRBV20-1,AGHGYT
TRBV9,ASSVGWEGTGELF
TRBV10-3,AISVVETGTGGYEQY
TRBV9,ASSPRDREGEQY
TRBV9,ASSLTTGQYEKLF
TRBV6-7,ASSYSDRENEKLF
TRBV27,ASSFHRGAGVNTEAF
TRBV2,ASSESWNTEAF
TRBV14,ASSQEIRGQGRAKNIQY
TRBV2,ASSDPGLKAQY
TRBV10-3,AISPTGGNEKLF
TRBV5-4,ASSSPPGTSGIVSETQY
TRBV27,ASSLTGRQPQH
TRBV7-3,ASSTFATINNEQF
TRBV25-1,ASRAQGRTDTQY
TRBV6-5,ASSGTGSYNEQF
TRBV14,ASSQETGSPTDTQY
TRBV7-3,ARPRPTGTSYNEQF
TRBV6-1,ASSEGGTDTQY
TRBV5-6,ASSLRAPGNTIY
TRBV14,ASSLQFLAGPTDTQY
TRBV5-1,ASSWAMAVGMGQTTKAF
TRBV5-4,ASSLAPSGGAADTQY